This T cell receptor (beta chain) was sequenced in a study of CD8+ T cells in alopecia areata. Whole-study findings and limits: Many expanded lesional clones persisted in scalp and blood during tofacitinib. Relative to normal scalp, lesional scalp, especially alopecia totalis/universalis, showed higher clonality.

To note about this clone: What it binds is not known.

The trim removed 6 bases at V and 4 bases at J, leaving 4 bases unmatched. CDR1 and CDR2 (germline): SQVTM, ANQGSEA. There are 14 residues in the CDR3. cDNA reverse transcribed from extracted RNA served as the sequencing template. Profiled with immunoSEQ multiplex PCR; TCRdb holds only in-frame clones, not every one. The sample carries 110,000 to 150,000 clones, 45% to 60% recorded once. Sample treatment: oral pan-JAK inhibitor, 5-10 mg twice daily. Samples from alopecia areata patients were lesional scalp punch biopsies and peripheral blood. The specimen comprised CD8+ T cells sorted from blood, sampled at week 4, from a patient treated with tofacitinib. The rearrangement uses TRBV29-1 and TRBJ2-1; 12 positions match TRBD2. The TCR was taken from a human donor with alopecia areata. CDR3 bases: TGCAGCGTGGAAACTAGCGGGGGGTACAATGAGCAGTTCTTC. Its protein product is CSVETSGGYNEQFF.